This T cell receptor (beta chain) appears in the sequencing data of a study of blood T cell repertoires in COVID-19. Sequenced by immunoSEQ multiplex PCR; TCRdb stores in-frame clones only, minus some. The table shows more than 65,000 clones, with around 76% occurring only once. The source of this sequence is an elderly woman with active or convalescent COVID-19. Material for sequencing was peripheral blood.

Here the CDR3 reads CASSLLGVNYGYTF. The CDR3 region has the DNA TGTGCCAGCAGCTTATTAGGGGTGAACTATGGCTACACCTTC. V is TRBV7-2 and J is TRBJ1-2; D is perhaps TRBD1 (5 bases). The germline CDR1 and CDR2 sequences are SGHTA and FQGNSA. CDR3 size: 14 residues. The V gene lost 2 bases and the J gene lost 2 bases, with 9 bases spanning the gap.